This TCR beta chain came from a study of blood T cells in healthy people across ages. A second PCR, run for about 7 to 12 cycles, used a sample-barcoded 5' primer plus a J-beta primer mix. TCRdb reprocessed the 5' RACE reads via MiXCR and lists one record per CDR3 protein. Of about 800,000 distinct CDR3 sequences listed, roughly 25% are singletons. Comment on this clonotype: The antigen is not known.

Findings and limits, study-wide: Higher diversity, along with more naive CD4+ cells, distinguished long-lived donors from aged donors. The lack of PBMC sorting stopped any conclusive naive versus antigen-experienced comparison.

These same data were also listed under a study on T cells of mothers and their children. That work states: Maternal samples each gave over 9 million TCR beta CDR3 reads, and child samples roughly 3 million each.

The specimen was blood. The sequence derives from a boy aged 10-17 years in good health.

CDR3 sequence (DNA): TGTGCCAGCACCGAAAGGGTGGATGGCTACACCTTC. Translating gives CASTERVDGYTF. J is TRBJ1-2 and V is TRBV6-1; D remains ambiguous. Trimming took 7 bases from V and 6 from J, leaving 12 bases between them. CDR1 is MNHNS, CDR2 SASEGT, per germline. This CDR3 is built from 12 residues.